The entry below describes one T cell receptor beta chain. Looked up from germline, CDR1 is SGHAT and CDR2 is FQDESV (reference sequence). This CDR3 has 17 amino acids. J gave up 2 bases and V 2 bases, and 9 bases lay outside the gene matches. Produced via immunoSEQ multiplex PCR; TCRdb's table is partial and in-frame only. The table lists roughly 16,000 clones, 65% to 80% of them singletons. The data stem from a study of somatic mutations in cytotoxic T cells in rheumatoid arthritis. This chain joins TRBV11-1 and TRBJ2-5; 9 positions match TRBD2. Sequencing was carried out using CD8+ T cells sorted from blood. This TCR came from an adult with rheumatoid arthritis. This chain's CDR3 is CASSLSPSGALQETQYF. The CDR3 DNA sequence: TGTGCCAGCAGCTTATCCCCTAGCGGGGCCTTACAAGAGACCCAGTACTTC.